Each of the 28 T cell receptor beta chains below was sequenced from the same sample in a study of T cell responses to AZD1222 COVID-19 vaccine listed by TCRdb under 2021. The library was built by means of the immunoSEQ multiplex PCR assay. TCRdb took this table from immuneACCESS and kept in-frame rearrangements with V and J called. Such tables lack part of the clones; where checked against another copy, unresolved V genes explain under half of the gap, and the rest is unexplained. The sample contains fewer than 120,000 clones, roughly four fifths of them found a single time. Of the sample, 4% to 5% is held by the ten largest clones. In light of the paper, this sample's time point label describes: baseline before first vaccination. Sequenced here: peripheral blood, sampled on day 0 of AZD1222 vaccination. The receptors shown here come from an adult in good health.

As DNA, the CDR3 is TGTGCCACCAGTGACACAGGGGAGAGAATCTACGAGCAGTACTTC. Its protein is CATSDTGERIYEQYF. The chain joins TRBV24-1 to TRBJ2-7; 7 bases are shared with TRBD1. The trim removed 4 bases at V and 3 bases at J, leaving 8 bases unmatched. Germline lookup yields CDR1 KGHDR and CDR2 SFDVKD. The CDR3 extends over 15 amino acids.

The sample holds a few counts of this clone. The V gene is TRBV4-1, the J gene TRBJ2-2; no clear D gene. The ends were cut back, 3 bases at V and 6 bases at J, with 8 bases in the middle. The germline CDR1 and CDR2 sequences are MGHRA and YSYEKL. This CDR3 is built from 13 residues. The CDR3 reads CASSQFGAGELFF. CDR3 sequence (DNA): TGCGCCAGCAGCCAGTTTGGCGCCGGGGAGCTGTTTTTT.

This chain links TRBV4-3 with TRBJ1-1; D not certain. Germline assignment: CDR1 LGHNA and CDR2 YSLEER. The V end lost 0 bases, the J end lost 0 bases, and 8 bases lay between the germline ends. The CDR3 is 15 residues long. Here the CDR3 reads CASSQDDSLNTEAFF. Here the CDR3 DNA reads TGCGCCAGCAGCCAAGATGATTCACTGAACACTGAAGCTTTCTTT.

The chain couples TRBV5-1 to TRBJ2-7; a weak D match, TRBD2 (5 bases). Germline loops: CDR1 SGHRS, CDR2 YFSETQ. Trimming stripped 4 bases from V and 0 bases from J, with 11 bases between. CDR3 size: 14 residues. In nucleotides, the CDR3 is TGCGCCAGCAGCCGAAACCGGGACTCCTACGAGCAGTACTTC. Its protein product is CASSRNRDSYEQYF.

This clone has more than one count but fewer than ten. This chain joins TRBV11-2 and TRBJ2-7; D unresolved. CDR1 and CDR2 (germline): SGHAT, FQNNGV. Trimming shortened V by 0 bases and J by 6 bases, and 15 bases separated the two germline ends. The CDR3 length is 15 residues. CDR3 DNA: TGTGCCAGCAGCTTAGAGGACCTCACGGCTTCCGAGCAGTACTTC. Encoded protein: CASSLEDLTASEQYF.

This clone was seen a handful of times. The CDR3 DNA reads as TGTGCCAGCAGCTCATTAACCCGGGACAGAAAGGAAGGCTACACCTTC. It is translated as CASSSLTRDRKEGYTF. The chain employs TRBV5-6 and TRBJ1-2; 7 bases agree with TRBD1. This CDR3 is 16 amino acids long. Germline-derived CDR1 and CDR2 are SGHDT and YYEEEE. J gave up 8 bases and V 3 bases, and 16 bases lay outside the gene matches.

Notes on this clone: The junction departs from the called germline gene at one end, perhaps through a read error. This rearrangement joins TRBV10-1 to TRBJ1-1; unclear D gene. The CDR3 loop spans 10 amino acids. CDR1 WNHNN and CDR2 SYGVQD come from the germline V gene (reference sequence). CDR3: CASSVLGVVF. The CDR3 nucleotides are TGCGCCAGCAGTGTTCTCGGGGTGGTCTTT.

The chain has TRBV7-2 and TRBJ1-2; no firm D call. The CDR3 consists of 14 residues. V was cut by 1 base and J by 1 base, with 7 bases left in between. Germline CDR1 reads SGHTA; CDR2 reads FQGNSA. The CDR3 nucleotides read TGTGCCAGCAGCTTAGAAATCTATAACTATGGCTACACCTTC. The encoded protein is CASSLEIYNYGYTF.

The V call is TRBV28, the J call TRBJ1-2; 8 bases are shared with TRBD1. Germline-derived CDR1 and CDR2 are MDHEN and SYDVKM. The CDR3 sequence is 15 residues long. The junction had 12 bases not matched to a gene; V was cut back by 7 bases and J by 5 bases. Here the CDR3 reads CASIQTGGRWYGYTF. CDR3 nucleotide sequence: TGTGCCAGCATCCAAACAGGGGGTAGGTGGTATGGCTACACCTTC.

This chain connects TRBV6-5 to TRBJ1-1; TRBD1 matches at 7 bases. CDR1 is MNHEY and CDR2 is SVGAGI in the germline V gene. The CDR3 has 15 amino acids. Trimming at V came to 0 bases and at J to 5 bases, leaving 6 bases not matched to a gene. The CDR3 region has the DNA TGTGCCAGCAGTTACTCGACAGGGCGGGGTACTGAAGCTTTCTTT. Protein sequence: CASSYSTGRGTEAFF.

This clone was observed a handful of times. The chain couples TRBV28 to TRBJ2-7, with D tentatively TRBD2 (6 bases). V gave up 6 bases and J gave up 3 bases, with 15 bases separating them. This CDR3 comprises 14 residues. The V gene's germline CDR1 is MDHEN and CDR2 SYDVKM. CDR3 DNA sequence: TGTGCCAGCAGCCAGGGACTTCTCAACTACGAGCAGTACTTC. Its protein is CASSQGLLNYEQYF.

The CDR3 nucleotides read TGTGCCAGCAGGACAGGGTACGGAGGAGGCTACACCTTC. This gives the protein CASRTGYGGGYTF. The gene calls are TRBV6-6 and TRBJ1-2, with 7 positions matching TRBD1. V lost 6 bases to trimming and J lost 8 bases; unmatched junction nucleotides: 9. This CDR3 is 13 amino acids long. Germline-derived CDR1 and CDR2 are MNHNY and SVGAGI (reference sequence).

This clone appeared once. J is TRBJ2-7 and V is TRBV6-2 or TRBV6-3; D is ambiguous. Trimming took 2 bases from V and 3 from J, leaving 2 bases between them. CDR1 and CDR2 (germline): MNHEY, SVGEGT. The CDR3 loop spans 11 amino acids. The CDR3: CASSYDYEQYF. Here the CDR3 DNA reads TGTGCCAGCAGTTACGACTACGAGCAGTACTTC.

There are a few counts of this clone. The V call is TRBV5-1, the J call TRBJ1-1; maybe TRBD1 (5 bases). Trimming removed 0 bases from V and 4 bases from J, with 19 bases in between. This CDR3 spans 17 amino acids. The germline V gene encodes CDR1 SGHRS and CDR2 YFSETQ. CDR3 residues: CASSLALMRGPGTEAFF. CDR3 sequence (DNA): TGCGCCAGCAGCTTGGCCTTGATGAGGGGCCCAGGCACTGAAGCTTTCTTT.

The J gene is TRBJ1-5, the V gene TRBV28; D is unclear. V lost 6 bases and J 0 bases, leaving 3 bases between the germline ends. The CDR3 totals 12 residues. Germline CDR1 is MDHEN and CDR2 is SYDVKM. CDR3 loop: CASRISNQPQHF. For the CDR3, the DNA is TGTGCCAGCAGGATTAGCAATCAGCCCCAGCATTTT.

This clone was seen a handful of times. The CDR3, as DNA: TGTGCCAGCTCACTTACGGGACAGCTTAACTATGGCTACACCTTC. This sequence encodes CASSLTGQLNYGYTF. The chain is built from TRBV18 and TRBJ1-2, with 7 positions matching TRBD1. This CDR3 is 15 amino acids long. Germline V gene lookup returns CDR1 KGHSH and CDR2 LQKENI. V shed 4 bases, J shed 1 base, and the junction held 6 bases outside the gene matches.

This clone was counted a single time. The V gene is TRBV11-2, the J gene TRBJ2-2; 9 bases line up with TRBD2. CDR3 length equals 16 residues. Germline V gene lookup returns CDR1 SGHAT and CDR2 FQNNGV. The V and J ends lost 6 bases and 2 bases, in that order; junction bases with no gene match: 7. Here the CDR3 reads CASRSLAGINTGELFF. The CDR3 coding sequence is TGTGCCAGCAGATCTCTAGCGGGGATAAACACCGGGGAGCTGTTTTTT.

The chain carries TRBV7-2 and TRBJ1-2; maybe TRBD1 (5 bases). The CDR3 is 16 amino acids. Trimming stripped 5 bases from V and 1 base from J, with 17 bases between. Germline CDR1 SGHTA, CDR2 FQGNSA. The CDR3 region is CASSPSGTTNNYGYTF. The CDR3, as DNA: TGTGCCAGCAGCCCTAGTGGGACGACAAATAACTATGGCTACACCTTC.

A single count supports this clone. The genes are TRBV6-5 and TRBJ1-4; D is uncertain. This CDR3 has 13 residues. V dropped 6 bases and J dropped 8 bases, with 13 bases sitting between them. Germline loops: CDR1 MNHEY, CDR2 SVGAGI. CDR3 region: CASSPRQKEKLFF. CDR3 coding DNA: TGTGCCAGCAGCCCCAGACAAAAAGAAAAACTGTTTTTT.

This clone occurred a few times. V gene TRBV28 combines with J gene TRBJ1-4; D unclear. CDR1 and CDR2 from the germline V gene are MDHEN and SYDVKM. Trimming removed 8 bases from V and 4 bases from J, with 14 bases in between. There are 14 residues in the CDR3. The CDR3 nucleotides are TGTGCCAGCGCTTCGGGCTACGGTAATGAAAAACTGTTTTTT. It translates to CASASGYGNEKLFF. The whole variable domain, filled in from reference TRBV28 and TRBJ1-4, reads DVKVTQSSRYLVKRTGEKVFLECVQDMDHENMFWYRQDPGLGLRLIYFSYDVKMKEKGDIPEGYSVSREKKERFSLILESASTNQTSMYLCASASGYGNEKLFFGSGTQLSVL.

The chain has TRBV28 and TRBJ1-6, with D possibly matching TRBD1 (5 bases). The CDR3 sequence is 13 residues long. The ends were cut back, 7 bases at V and 9 bases at J, with 13 bases in the middle. Germline assignment: CDR1 MDHEN and CDR2 SYDVKM. The CDR3 DNA sequence: TGTGCCAGCACCATGACAGAGCGTTCACCCCTCCACTTT. Its protein is CASTMTERSPLHF.

This clone was recorded a few times. The chain carries TRBV7-8 and TRBJ2-2, with 9 bases that match TRBD2. The CDR3 totals 16 residues. Germline trimming cut 5 bases from V and 0 bases from J; bases unmatched to any gene: 4. Germline loops: CDR1 SGHVS, CDR2 FQNEAQ. CDR3 loop: CASSLLAGANTGELFF. The DNA for the CDR3 is TGTGCCAGCAGCCTCTTAGCGGGAGCGAACACCGGGGAGCTGTTTTTT.

The V gene is TRBV5-4, the J gene TRBJ2-1; 7 nucleotides align to TRBD1. The CDR3 consists of 17 residues. Germline values: CDR1 SGHNT, CDR2 YYREEE (reference sequence). J lost 7 bases, V lost 4 bases, and 17 bases had no gene match. Here the CDR3 DNA reads TGTGCCAGCAGCATCGCGGCGAGACAGGGAAAGAGAAATGAGCAGTTCTTC. Its translation is CASSIAARQGKRNEQFF.

The chain couples TRBV7-3 to TRBJ2-1; tentatively, D is TRBD2 (6 bases). V lost 1 base and J 1 base, leaving 8 bases between the germline ends. Germline CDR1 and CDR2: SGHTA and FQGTGA. This CDR3 has 15 residues. The CDR3 DNA sequence: TGTGCCAGCAGCTTAAGCGGGGCTTCCTACAATGAGCAGTTCTTC. Its translation: CASSLSGASYNEQFF.

There are a few counts of this clone. The gene calls are TRBV6-5 and TRBJ1-1; D uncertain. The CDR3 has 13 amino acids. The germline V and J ends were trimmed by 5 bases and 6 bases, with 13 bases remaining between them. Germline V gene data show CDR1 as MNHEY and CDR2 as SVGAGI. CDR3 DNA sequence: TGTGCCAGCAGTCGGGCGCGGGAATCTGAAGCTTTCTTT. Translated: CASSRARESEAFF.

This clone was recorded once. The J gene is TRBJ2-2, the V gene TRBV24-1; 9 nucleotides line up with TRBD1. CDR1 is KGHDR and CDR2 is SFDVKD in the germline V gene. V gave up 6 bases and J gave up 4 bases; unmatched junction bases: 11. The CDR3 loop spans 17 amino acids. CDR3 sequence reads: CATSTSKGQGTTGELFF. The CDR3 DNA is TGTGCCACCAGTACATCGAAGGGACAGGGTACCACCGGGGAGCTGTTTTTT.

A single count supports this clone. V usage is TRBV6-2 or TRBV6-3 and J usage is TRBJ1-2; a weak D match, TRBD1 (6 bases). The CDR3 sequence is 16 residues long. Per the germline V gene, CDR1 is MNHEY and CDR2 is SVGEGT. The germline V and J ends were trimmed by 2 bases and 6 bases, with 19 bases remaining between them. This CDR3 is CASSYPTGQNRDGYTF. The DNA of the CDR3 is TGTGCCAGCAGTTACCCTACCGGACAGAATCGAGATGGCTACACCTTC.

Note on this clone: Distinct nucleotide sequences in the sample also encode this CDR3. The chain joins TRBV27 to TRBJ1-4; unclear D gene. Trimming pared 5 bases from V and 5 bases from J, leaving 15 bases between. Germline V gives CDR1 MNHEY, CDR2 SMNVEV (reference sequence). The CDR3 is 15 amino acids. The CDR3 protein is CASSPRDSLNEKLFF. CDR3 DNA: TGTGCCAGCAGTCCCCGGGATTCCTTGAATGAAAAACTGTTTTTT.